This TCR beta chain derives from a study of T cell repertoires in cytomegalovirus infection. In germline, CDR1 is SGHVS, CDR2 FNYEAQ. This CDR3 has 17 residues. About this clonotype itself: As yet, its antigen is unknown. An end of the junction differs from the germline gene, which may be a read error.

TCRdb fed the reads into MiXCR, producing one record per CDR3 protein. The data contain 650,000 to 900,000 distinct CDR3 sequences, approximately 29% of them singletons. The chain links TRBV7-6 to TRBJ2-6, with TRBD1 identical over 9 bases. This material consisted of cultured CD8+ T cells from PBMCs, taken from culture after CMV antigen stimulation. The TCR comes from a human donor in good health (CMV status not recorded). Some clones in this sample may be carry-over from other donors' samples. The CDR3 spells CASSPVDRGDGANVLTF. CDR3 nucleotide sequence: TGTGCTAGCAGCCCGGTGGACAGGGGCGATGGGGCCAACGTCCTGACTTTC.